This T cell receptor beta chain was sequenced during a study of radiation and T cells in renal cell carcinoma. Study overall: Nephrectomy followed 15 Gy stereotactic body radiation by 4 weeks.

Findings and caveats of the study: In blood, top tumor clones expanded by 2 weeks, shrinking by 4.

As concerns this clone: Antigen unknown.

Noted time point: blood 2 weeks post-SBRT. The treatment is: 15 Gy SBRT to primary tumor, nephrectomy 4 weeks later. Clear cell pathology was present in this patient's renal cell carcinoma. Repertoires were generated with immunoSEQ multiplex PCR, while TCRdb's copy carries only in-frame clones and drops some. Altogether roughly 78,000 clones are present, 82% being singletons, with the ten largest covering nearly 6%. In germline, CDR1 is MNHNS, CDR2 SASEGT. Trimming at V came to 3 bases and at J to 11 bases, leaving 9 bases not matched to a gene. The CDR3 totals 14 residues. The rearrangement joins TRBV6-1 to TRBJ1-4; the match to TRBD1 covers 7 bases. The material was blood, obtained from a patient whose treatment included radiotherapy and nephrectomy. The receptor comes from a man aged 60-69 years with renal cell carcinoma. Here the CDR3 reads CASSENRGTFKLFF. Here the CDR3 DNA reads TGTGCCAGCAGTGAGAACAGGGGAACCTTTAAACTGTTTTTT.